This T cell receptor (beta chain) was sequenced for a study of CD8+ T cells in alopecia areata. At the level of the study: Twice daily, treated patients received 5 to 10 mg of oral tofacitinib. Study-level results: Patients shared TCRs less clearly than mice did, possibly owing to HLA. Compared with normal scalp, lesional scalp had higher clonality and more expanded CD8+ clones. Resident alphabeta T cells of normal skin are also sequenced in scalp samples.

For this clone: What it recognizes is unknown.

Extracted from the samples, RNA was reverse transcribed into cDNA to serve as the sequencing template. Method: immunoSEQ multiplex PCR; TCRdb's copy keeps in-frame clones and lacks some. This table has over 85,000 clones, about 40% appearing once. Sequences were obtained from CD4+ T cells sorted from blood. This clonotype originated in a human donor with alopecia areata.

CDR3 loop: CASSESKGAGETQYF. CDR3 nucleotide sequence: TGTGCCAGCAGTGAATCGAAGGGGGCGGGTGAGACCCAGTACTTC. This chain uses TRBV25-1 with TRBJ2-5; 7 bases align to TRBD1. In germline, CDR1 is MGHDK, CDR2 SYGVNS. The trim removed 1 base at V and 5 bases at J, leaving 7 bases unmatched. The CDR3 runs to 15 residues.